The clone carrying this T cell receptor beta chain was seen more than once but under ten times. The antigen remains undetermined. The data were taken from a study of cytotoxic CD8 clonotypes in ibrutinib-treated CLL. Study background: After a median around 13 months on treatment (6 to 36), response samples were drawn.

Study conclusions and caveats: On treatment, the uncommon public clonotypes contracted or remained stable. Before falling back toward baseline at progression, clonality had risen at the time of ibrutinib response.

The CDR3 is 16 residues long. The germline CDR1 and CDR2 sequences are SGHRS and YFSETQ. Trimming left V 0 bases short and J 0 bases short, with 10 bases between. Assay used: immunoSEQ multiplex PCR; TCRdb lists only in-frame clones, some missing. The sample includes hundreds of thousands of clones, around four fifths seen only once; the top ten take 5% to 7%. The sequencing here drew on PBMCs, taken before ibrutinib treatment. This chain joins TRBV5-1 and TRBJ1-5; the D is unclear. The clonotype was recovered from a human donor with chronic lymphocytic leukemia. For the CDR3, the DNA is TGCGCCAGCAGCTTGGGCCACCAAGATAGCAATCAGCCCCAGCATTTT. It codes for CASSLGHQDSNQPQHF.